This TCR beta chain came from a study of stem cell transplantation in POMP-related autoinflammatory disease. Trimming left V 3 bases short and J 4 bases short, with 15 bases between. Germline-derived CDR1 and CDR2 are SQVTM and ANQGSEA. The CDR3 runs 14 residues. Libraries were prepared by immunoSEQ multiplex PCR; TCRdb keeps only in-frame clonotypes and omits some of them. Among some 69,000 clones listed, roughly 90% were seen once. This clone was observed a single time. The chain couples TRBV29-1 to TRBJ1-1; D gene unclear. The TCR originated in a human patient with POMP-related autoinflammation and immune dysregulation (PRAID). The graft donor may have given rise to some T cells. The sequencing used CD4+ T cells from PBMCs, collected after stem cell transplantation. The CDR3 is CSVEIVERSTEAFF. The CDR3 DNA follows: TGCAGCGTTGAGATCGTGGAAAGGAGCACTGAAGCTTTCTTT.